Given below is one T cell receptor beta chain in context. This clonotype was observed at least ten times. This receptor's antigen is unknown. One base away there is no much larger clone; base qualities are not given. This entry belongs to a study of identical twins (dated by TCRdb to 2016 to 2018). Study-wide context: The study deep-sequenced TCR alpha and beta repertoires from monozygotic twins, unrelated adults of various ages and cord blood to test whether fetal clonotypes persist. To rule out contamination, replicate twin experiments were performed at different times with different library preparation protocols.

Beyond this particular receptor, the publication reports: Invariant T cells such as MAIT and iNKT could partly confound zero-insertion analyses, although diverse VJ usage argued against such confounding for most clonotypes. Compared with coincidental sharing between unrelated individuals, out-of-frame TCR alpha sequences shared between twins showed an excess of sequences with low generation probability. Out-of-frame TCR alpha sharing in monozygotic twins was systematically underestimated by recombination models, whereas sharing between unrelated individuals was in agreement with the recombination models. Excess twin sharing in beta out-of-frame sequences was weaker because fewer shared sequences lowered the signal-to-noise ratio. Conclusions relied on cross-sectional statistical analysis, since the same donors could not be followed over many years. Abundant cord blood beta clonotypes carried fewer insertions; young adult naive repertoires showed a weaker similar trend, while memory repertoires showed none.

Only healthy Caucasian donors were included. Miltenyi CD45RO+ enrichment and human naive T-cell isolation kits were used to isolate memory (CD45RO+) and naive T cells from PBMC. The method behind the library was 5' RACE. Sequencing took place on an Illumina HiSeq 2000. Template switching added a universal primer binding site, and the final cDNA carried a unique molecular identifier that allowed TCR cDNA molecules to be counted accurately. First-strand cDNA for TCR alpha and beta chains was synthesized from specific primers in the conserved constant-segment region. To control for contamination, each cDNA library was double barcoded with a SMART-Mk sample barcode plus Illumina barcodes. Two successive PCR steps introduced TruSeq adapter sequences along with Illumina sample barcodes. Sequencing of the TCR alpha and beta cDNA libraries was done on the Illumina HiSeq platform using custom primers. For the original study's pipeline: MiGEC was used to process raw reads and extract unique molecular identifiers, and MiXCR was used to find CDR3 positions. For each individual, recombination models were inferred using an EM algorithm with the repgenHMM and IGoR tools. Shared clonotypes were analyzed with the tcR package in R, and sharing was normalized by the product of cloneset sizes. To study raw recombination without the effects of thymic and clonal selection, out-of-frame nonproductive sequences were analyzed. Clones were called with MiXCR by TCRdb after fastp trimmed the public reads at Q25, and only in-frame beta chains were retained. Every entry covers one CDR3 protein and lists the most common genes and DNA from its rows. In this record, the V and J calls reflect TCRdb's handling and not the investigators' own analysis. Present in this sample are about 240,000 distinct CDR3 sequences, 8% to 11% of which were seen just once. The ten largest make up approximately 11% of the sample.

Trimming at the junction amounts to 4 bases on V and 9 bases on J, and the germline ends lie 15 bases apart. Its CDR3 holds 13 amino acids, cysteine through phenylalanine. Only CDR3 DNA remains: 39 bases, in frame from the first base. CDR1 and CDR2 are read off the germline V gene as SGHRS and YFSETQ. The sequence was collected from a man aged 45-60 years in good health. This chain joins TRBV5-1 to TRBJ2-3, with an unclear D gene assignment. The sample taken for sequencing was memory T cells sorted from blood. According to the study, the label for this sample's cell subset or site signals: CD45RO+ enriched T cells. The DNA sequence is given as TGCGCCAGCAGCCGCACACAAGACGGAACGCAGTATTTT. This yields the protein CASSRTQDGTQYF.